A single sample gave rise to the 30 T cell receptor beta chains below, sequenced in a study of blood T cell repertoires in COVID-19. The assay was immunoSEQ multiplex PCR, and TCRdb's table has in-frame clones only and misses some. The sample shows fewer than 250,000 clones, about 82% of them seen only once. Sample: PBMCs or T cells enriched from blood (not recorded which). These receptors all stem from a woman aged 45 to 65 who had recovered from COVID-19.

The chain joins TRBV4-3 to TRBJ1-6; D is undetermined. The CDR3 runs to 16 residues. Trimming stripped 0 bases from V and 13 bases from J, with 19 bases between. The germline V gene has CDR1 LGHNA and CDR2 YSLEER. The CDR3 DNA sequence: TGCGCCAGCAGCCAAGATTGGAACAGAGTGTCAACGCCCCTCCACTTT. It is translated as CASSQDWNRVSTPLHF.

V is TRBV5-8 and J is TRBJ1-5, with 8 bases identical to TRBD1. The CDR3 contains 15 residues. Trimming removed 4 bases from V and 4 bases from J; junction bases left unmatched: 7. The germline gives CDR1 SGHTS, CDR2 YDEGEE. CDR3 amino acids: CASSPGTGPNQPQHF. The CDR3 bases are TGTGCCAGCAGCCCCGGGACAGGTCCGAATCAGCCCCAGCATTTT.

This sequence joins TRBV4-3 and TRBJ2-2; 7 nucleotides align to TRBD1. Germline trimming cut 1 base from V and 8 bases from J; bases unmatched to any gene: 7. Germline V lookup: CDR1 LGHNA, CDR2 YSLEER. This CDR3 has 15 residues. The CDR3 loop is CASSQGVQGLGELFF. The CDR3 DNA reads TGCGCCAGCAGCCAAGGAGTACAGGGGCTAGGGGAGCTGTTTTTT.

This clone is a singleton in its sample. The chain recombines TRBV30 with TRBJ2-3; 11 bases align to TRBD2. With V trimmed by 3 bases and J by 2 bases, 1 base remained unmatched. The germline V gene encodes CDR1 GTSNPN and CDR2 SVGIG (reference sequence). The CDR3 length is 14 residues. The CDR3 DNA reads as TGTGCCTGGAGGGGACTAGCGGCCACAGATACGCAGTATTTT. It translates to CAWRGLAATDTQYF.

The V call is TRBV7-2, the J call TRBJ2-3, with TRBD1 as a possible D gene (6 bases). The CDR3 is made up of 14 amino acids. Germline V CDR1 and CDR2: SGHTA, FQGNSA. Deletions cut 5 bases from V and 0 bases from J, with 9 bases between. CDR3 bases: TGTGCCAGCAGCCCCGGACAGAGCACAGATACGCAGTATTTT. Its protein product is CASSPGQSTDTQYF.

The chain uses TRBV6-4 and TRBJ2-2, with D perhaps TRBD1 (6 bases). Trimming removed 4 bases from V and 6 bases from J, with 9 bases in between. Germline V gene sequence: CDR1 MRHNA, CDR2 SNTAGT. The CDR3 consists of 13 residues. The CDR3 sequence: CASSAGVSGELFF. CDR3 sequence (DNA): TGTGCCAGCAGTGCAGGGGTCTCCGGGGAGCTGTTTTTT.

The CDR3 region has the DNA TGTGCCAGCAGTTACCGGACAGACTATGGCTACACCTTC. Translated: CASSYRTDYGYTF. This chain joins TRBV6-5 and TRBJ1-2; weak D call: TRBD1 (6 bases). Germline lookup yields CDR1 MNHEY and CDR2 SVGAGI. There are 13 residues in the CDR3. Trimming took off 2 bases at V and 3 bases at J, with 7 bases between the two ends.

The rearrangement uses TRBV27 and TRBJ2-1; D is unresolved. Germline assignment: CDR1 MNHEY and CDR2 SMNVEV (reference sequence). Trimming removed 7 bases from V and 2 bases from J, with 15 bases in between. This CDR3 has 15 residues. CDR3 DNA: TGTGCCAGCACCTCTGACTTGCCTCCCTACAATGAGCAGTTCTTC. This translates into CASTSDLPPYNEQFF.

The rearrangement uses TRBV5-1 and TRBJ2-3, with 7 bases lining up with TRBD1. From germline, CDR1 is SGHRS and CDR2 YFSETQ. The junction had 3 bases not matched to a gene; V was cut back by 6 bases and J by 5 bases. The CDR3 has 12 amino acids. CDR3 sequence: CASNPGGDTQYF. CDR3 DNA: TGCGCCAGCAACCCAGGGGGAGATACGCAGTATTTT.

The CDR3 loop reads CASSPRPGQKPGNTIYF. CDR3 DNA: TGTGCCAGTAGTCCCCGCCCGGGACAGAAGCCTGGAAACACCATATATTTT. The chain carries TRBV19 and TRBJ1-3; 7 positions match TRBD1. Germline CDR1 reads LNHDA; CDR2 reads SQIVND (reference sequence). Trimming at V came to 5 bases and at J to 2 bases, leaving 12 bases not matched to a gene. This CDR3 is built from 17 residues.

The J gene is TRBJ2-3, the V gene TRBV11-2; perhaps TRBD2 as D (6 bases). The V and J ends lost 2 bases and 0 bases respectively, with 9 bases between them. The CDR3 has 15 residues. Germline V gene lookup returns CDR1 SGHAT and CDR2 FQNNGV. CDR3 loop: CASSLFGGSTDTQYF. The CDR3 nucleotides are TGTGCCAGCAGCTTATTTGGAGGGAGCACAGATACGCAGTATTTT.

The V call is TRBV7-9, the J call TRBJ1-5, with TRBD1 matching over 8 bases. This CDR3 region has 15 residues. The V gene end was trimmed by 2 bases and the J gene end by 4 bases; junction bases not matched to a gene: 4. Looked up from germline, CDR1 is SEHNR and CDR2 is FQNEAQ (reference sequence). CDR3 DNA sequence: TGTGCCAGCAGCTTAACAGGGGGGATAAATCAGCCCCAGCATTTT. Translated, it gives CASSLTGGINQPQHF.

This rearrangement joins TRBV9 to TRBJ2-1, with D tentatively TRBD1 (5 bases). Germline lookup yields CDR1 SGDLS and CDR2 YYNGEE. This CDR3 region has 14 residues. The V end was cut by 0 bases, the J end by 5 bases, with 9 bases between. The CDR3 protein is CASSVGGYNNEQFF. The CDR3 DNA is TGTGCCAGCAGCGTAGGGGGCTACAACAATGAGCAGTTCTTC.

This clone was seen a handful of times. The chain joins TRBV4-3 to TRBJ1-1; maybe TRBD1 (5 bases). CDR1 LGHNA and CDR2 YSLEER come from the germline V gene. Trimming removed 1 base from V and 5 bases from J, with 8 bases in between. CDR3 length: 13 amino acids. The CDR3 sequence is CASSQVGATEAFF. For the CDR3, the DNA is TGCGCCAGCAGCCAAGTTGGGGCGACTGAAGCTTTCTTT.

This clone was seen just once. The CDR3, as DNA: TGTGCCAGCAGCCAAGGTTTACAGGGGAGCTCCTACGAGCAGTACTTC. Protein: CASSQGLQGSSYEQYF. This chain links TRBV4-2 with TRBJ2-7, with TRBD1 matching 7 bases. CDR1 and CDR2 from the germline V gene are LGHNA and YNFKEQ. There are 16 residues in the CDR3. With V trimmed by 1 base and J by 0 bases, 6 bases remained unmatched.

J is TRBJ2-1 and V is TRBV5-5; 8 bases map to TRBD2. There are 15 residues in the CDR3. After removal of 5 bases from V and 4 bases from J, the junction contained 8 bases not matched to a gene. The germline V gene encodes CDR1 SGHKS and CDR2 YYEKEE (reference sequence). The CDR3 region is CASRPSGSTYNEQFF. The CDR3, as DNA: TGTGCCAGCAGGCCGAGCGGGAGTACATACAATGAGCAGTTCTTC.

In DNA form, the CDR3 reads TGCGCCAGCAGCCTACCATCACTAGAAGGAGATACGCAGTATTTT. Translation gives CASSLPSLEGDTQYF. The rearrangement joins TRBV4-1 to TRBJ2-3, with D perhaps matching TRBD2 (5 bases). CDR3 size: 15 residues. The ends were cut back, 4 bases at V and 5 bases at J, with 16 bases in the middle. Germline-derived CDR1 and CDR2 are MGHRA and YSYEKL.

The chain is built from TRBV15 and TRBJ1-3; weak D call: TRBD1 (5 bases). Trimming shortened V by 4 bases and J by 4 bases, and 8 bases separated the two germline ends. Germline V lookup: CDR1 LNHNV, CDR2 YYDKDF (reference sequence). This CDR3 has 13 amino acids. The CDR3 protein is CATSTGPGNTIYF. CDR3 nucleotide sequence: TGTGCCACCAGCACAGGGCCCGGAAACACCATATATTTT.

The rearrangement uses TRBV5-1 and TRBJ1-5; the match to TRBD1 covers 7 bases. Germline V CDR1 and CDR2: SGHRS, YFSETQ. The CDR3 spans 15 residues. V shed 4 bases, J shed 6 bases, and the junction held 10 bases outside the gene matches. The CDR3 bases are TGCGCCAGCAGCGAAACGACAGGGTTTGGTCAGCCCCAGCATTTT. Amino acid sequence: CASSETTGFGQPQHF.

This clone was found once. The rearrangement uses TRBV18 and TRBJ2-3, with 8 bases fitting TRBD2. CDR3 size: 15 residues. Germline CDR1 is KGHSH and CDR2 is LQKENI. V lost 3 bases and J lost 2; bases outside the gene matches: 4. The CDR3 protein is CASSPGSGVTDTQYF. The CDR3 nucleotides read TGTGCCAGCTCACCGGGTAGCGGGGTCACAGATACGCAGTATTTT.

The chain couples TRBV2 to TRBJ1-2; 12 positions match TRBD1. With V trimmed by 6 bases and J by 5 bases, 4 bases remained unmatched. Germline V gene lookup returns CDR1 SNHLY and CDR2 FYNNEI. The CDR3 consists of 14 residues. CDR3 loop: CASRRDRGPYGYTF. The CDR3 DNA is TGTGCCAGCAGGAGGGACAGGGGGCCTTATGGCTACACCTTC.

This clone was seen just once. The chain employs TRBV6-5 and TRBJ1-1; 8 nucleotides agree with TRBD1. The germline V gene has CDR1 MNHEY and CDR2 SVGAGI. Unmatched junction bases numbered 7, after V lost 11 bases and J lost 5 bases. The CDR3 loop spans 12 amino acids. The DNA of the CDR3 is TGTGCCGGGGCGGACAGGGTGACTGAAGCTTTCTTT. Translation: CAGADRVTEAFF.

This clone was seen once. V usage is TRBV25-1 and J usage is TRBJ2-7, with 10 bases identical to TRBD2. Germline V lookup: CDR1 MGHDK, CDR2 SYGVNS. The CDR3 runs to 15 residues. J lost 3 bases, V lost 5 bases, and 7 bases had no gene match. The CDR3 DNA reads TGTGCCAGCAGTCGGACTAGCGGAGACCGCTACGAGCAGTACTTC. Protein product: CASSRTSGDRYEQYF.

CDR3 loop: CASSLGDTSNQPQHF. The CDR3 coding sequence is TGTGCCAGCAGCTTGGGAGACACCAGCAATCAGCCCCAGCATTTT. The J gene is TRBJ1-5, the V gene TRBV5-8; D remains unclear. Per germline, CDR1 SGHTS and CDR2 YDEGEE. The CDR3 contains 15 residues. V lost 0 bases and J 1 base, leaving 8 bases between the germline ends.

This chain links TRBV27 with TRBJ1-4, with a tentative D call TRBD1 (6 bases). Germline-derived CDR1 and CDR2 are MNHEY and SMNVEV (reference sequence). This CDR3 is 13 amino acids long. Between the trimmed V and J ends, which lost 6 bases and 8 bases, there was a span of 13 bases. The DNA of the CDR3 is TGTGCCAGCAGCGCAGGGGCAGACGAAAAACTGTTTTTT. This sequence encodes CASSAGADEKLFF.

A few counts support this clone. The V gene is TRBV6-4, the J gene TRBJ2-1, with 11 bases identical to TRBD2. The CDR3 runs 15 residues. Germline V gene data show CDR1 as MRHNA and CDR2 as SNTAGT. V shed 5 bases and J 7 bases; nucleotides not matched to a gene: 7. The CDR3 nucleotides read TGTGCCAGCAGTCCACTAGCGGGAGTGTCTAATGAGCAGTTCTTC. Protein sequence: CASSPLAGVSNEQFF.

V usage is TRBV5-1 and J usage is TRBJ1-3; TRBD1 matches 7 bases. The CDR3 runs to 15 residues. V dropped 4 bases and J dropped 2; count of bases not matched to a gene: 6. Germline loops: CDR1 SGHRS, CDR2 YFSETQ. CDR3 DNA sequence: TGCGCCAGCAGCACGGCGGGGACAGCTGGAAACACCATATATTTT. Residues: CASSTAGTAGNTIYF.

The chain couples TRBV7-9 to TRBJ2-1; 13 bases fit TRBD2. This CDR3 comprises 15 residues. After removal of 6 bases from V and 9 bases from J, the junction contained 8 bases not matched to a gene. CDR1 and CDR2 from the germline V gene are SEHNR and FQNEAQ (reference sequence). The CDR3 reads CASSRRTSGSFEQFF. The CDR3 DNA reads TGTGCCAGCAGTAGACGGACTAGCGGGAGCTTTGAGCAGTTCTTC. The full variable domain, completed using reference TRBV7-9 and TRBJ2-1, is DTGVSQNPRHKITKRGQNVTFRCDPISEHNRLYWYRQTLGQGPEFLTYFQNEAQLEKSRLLSDRFSAERPKGSFSTLEIQRTEQGDSAMYLCASSRRTSGSFEQFFGPGTRLTVL.

The chain is built from TRBV7-2 and TRBJ2-1, with 8 bases identical to TRBD2. This CDR3 has 17 residues. The germline V gene has CDR1 SGHTA and CDR2 FQGNSA. After removal of 1 base from V and 0 bases from J, the junction contained 5 bases not matched to a gene. The DNA of the CDR3 is TGTGCCAGCAGCTTAGGGCCCAGCGGGGGCTCCTACAATGAGCAGTTCTTC. Its protein is CASSLGPSGGSYNEQFF.

The chain couples TRBV28 to TRBJ2-4; TRBD2 is a possible D gene (5 bases). Germline loops: CDR1 MDHEN, CDR2 SYDVKM. Between the trimmed V and J ends, which lost 4 bases and 4 bases, there was a span of 17 bases. CDR3 size: 16 residues. CDR3 protein: CASSSKGYTGKNIQYF. The CDR3 coding sequence is TGTGCCAGCAGTTCAAAGGGCTACACGGGAAAAAACATTCAGTACTTC.